In this sample, the clone carrying this T cell receptor beta chain turned up once. The sample is drawn from a study of blood T cell repertoires in COVID-19. About the study: The samples span acute and convalescent COVID-19 from the United States, Italy and Spain. Sources were T cells, B-cell-depleted T cells, or PBMCs; the material itself was cDNA or gDNA.

Seattle's enrolled individuals joined amid active infection and were then monitored longitudinally. In the original analysis: Quantification of nucleated cells was approximated via reference gene primer amplification. The repertoire was sequenced with immunoSEQ multiplex PCR; TCRdb's copy has only in-frame clones and lacks some. That table supplies the V and J calls and clone size; D and trimming were determined from the DNA. The profile covers 300,000 to 400,000 clones, with 80% to 90% appearing a single time and around 7.4% taken by the ten largest. The source is a woman aged 55-70 years with COVID-19, enrolled during active disease. The sequenced material came from peripheral blood.

DNA of the CDR3: TGTGCCAGCTCATCCCGCCTTGGAAGGGGATCTGGAAACACCATATATTTT. Protein sequence: CASSSRLGRGSGNTIYF. The chain joins TRBV18 to TRBJ1-3, with a possible D match to TRBD1 (5 bases). Trimming removed 5 bases at V and 1 base at J, with 18 bases between. CDR3 length: 17 amino acids. The germline gives CDR1 KGHSH, CDR2 LQKENI.